This T cell receptor beta chain was captured by sequencing in a study of beta chain features in type 1 diabetes. General study points: Within the patient group, naive, central memory and Treg TCRB repertoires appeared more similar to each other than within healthy donors. Researchers caution that PCR might favor shorter templates, equally among patients and controls.

V lost 2 bases to trimming and J lost 1 base, with 5 bases between them. CDR3 size: 12 residues. Germline-derived CDR1 and CDR2 are GTSNPN and SVGIG (reference sequence). TCRB transcripts that were expressed got sequenced, as all of the isolated RNA had been reverse transcribed. Sequenced naive, central memory and regulatory T cell samples produced an average of approximately 3.8 million reads. Clones were sequenced by immunoSEQ multiplex PCR, and TCRdb holds only the in-frame ones, with some missing. The sample lists roughly 250,000 clones, 9% to 10% occurring once. Purity (above 98%) was reached by all sorted populations. Worth noting for this clone: The antigen is not known.

The sample consisted of naive CD4+ T cells from blood. This TCR came from a woman under 30 in good health. The chain links TRBV30 to TRBJ1-2; maybe TRBD1 (5 bases). The CDR3 DNA reads as TGTGCCTGGAGTCAGGGTAACTATGGCTACACCTTC. This gives the protein CAWSQGNYGYTF. The full variable domain, its missing parts supplied by reference TRBV30 and TRBJ1-2, is SQTIHQWPATLVQPVGSPLSLECTVEGTSNPNLYWYRQAAGRGLQLLFYSVGIGQISSEVPQNLSASRPQDRQFILSSKKLLLSDSGFYLCAWSQGNYGYTFGSGTRLTVV.